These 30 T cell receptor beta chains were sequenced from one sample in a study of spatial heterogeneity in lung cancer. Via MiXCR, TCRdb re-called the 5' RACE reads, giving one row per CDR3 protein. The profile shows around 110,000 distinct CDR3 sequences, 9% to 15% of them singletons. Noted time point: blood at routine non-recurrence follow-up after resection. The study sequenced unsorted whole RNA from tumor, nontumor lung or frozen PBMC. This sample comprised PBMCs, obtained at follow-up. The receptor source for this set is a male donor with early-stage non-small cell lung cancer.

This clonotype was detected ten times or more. The CDR3 DNA reads TGTGCCACCAGTGATGTCAGAAAAAACACCGGGGAGCTGTTTTTT. Translating gives CATSDVRKNTGELFF. This chain links TRBV24-1 with TRBJ2-2, with D hard to call. Germline lookup yields CDR1 KGHDR and CDR2 SFDVKD. The CDR3 has 15 amino acids. Trimming stripped 3 bases from V and 2 bases from J, with 9 bases between.

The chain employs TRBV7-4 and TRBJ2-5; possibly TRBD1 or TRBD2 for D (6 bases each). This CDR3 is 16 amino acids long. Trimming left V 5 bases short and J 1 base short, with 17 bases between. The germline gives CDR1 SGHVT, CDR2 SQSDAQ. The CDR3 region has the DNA TGTGCCAGCAGCCCCGCAGGAAGGGGGGTCCAAGAGACCCAGTACTTC. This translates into CASSPAGRGVQETQYF.

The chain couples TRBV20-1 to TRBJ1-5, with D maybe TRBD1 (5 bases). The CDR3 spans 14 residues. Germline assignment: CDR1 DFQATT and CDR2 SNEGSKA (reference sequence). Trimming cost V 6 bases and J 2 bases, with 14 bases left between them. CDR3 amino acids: CSAGVLVGNQPQHF. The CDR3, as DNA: TGCAGTGCGGGGGTCCTGGTTGGCAATCAGCCCCAGCATTTT.

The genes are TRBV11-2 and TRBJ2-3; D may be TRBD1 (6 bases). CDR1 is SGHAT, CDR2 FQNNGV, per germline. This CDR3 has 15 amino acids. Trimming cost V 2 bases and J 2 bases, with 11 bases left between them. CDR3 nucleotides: TGTGCCAGCAGCTTATGGGGGCTTAACACAGATACGCAGTATTTT. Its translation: CASSLWGLNTDTQYF.

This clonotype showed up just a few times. The CDR3 sequence is CASSLTLGTGLTDTQYF. The CDR3 DNA sequence: TGTGCCAGCAGCTTAACTTTAGGGACAGGGTTGACAGATACGCAGTATTTT. This chain uses TRBV7-3 with TRBJ2-3, with 9 bases identical to TRBD1. The CDR3 has 17 residues. The germline V gene has CDR1 SGHTA and CDR2 FQGTGA. With 0 bases clipped from V and 3 bases from J, the junction kept 7 bases outside the gene matches.

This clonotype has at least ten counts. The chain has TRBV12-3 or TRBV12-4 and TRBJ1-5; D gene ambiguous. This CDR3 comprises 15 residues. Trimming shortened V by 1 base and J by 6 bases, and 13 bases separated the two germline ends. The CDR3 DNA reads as TGTGCCAGCAGTTTAGGTAACAGTGATCGTCAGCCCCAGCATTTT. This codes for CASSLGNSDRQPQHF.

CDR3: CSASKRDTQYF. The DNA for the CDR3 is TGCAGTGCTAGTAAGCGGGATACGCAGTATTTT. V is TRBV20-1 and J is TRBJ2-3; TRBD2 is a possible D gene (5 bases). V lost 3 bases and J 6 bases, leaving 7 bases between the germline ends. The CDR3 is 11 residues long. Per germline, CDR1 DFQATT and CDR2 SNEGSKA (reference sequence).

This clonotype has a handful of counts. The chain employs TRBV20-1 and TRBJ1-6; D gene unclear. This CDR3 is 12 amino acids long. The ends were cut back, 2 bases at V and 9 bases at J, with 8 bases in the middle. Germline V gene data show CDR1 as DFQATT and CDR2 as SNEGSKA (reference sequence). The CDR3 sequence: CSARSDFSPLHF. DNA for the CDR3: TGCAGTGCTAGATCGGACTTTTCACCCCTCCACTTT.

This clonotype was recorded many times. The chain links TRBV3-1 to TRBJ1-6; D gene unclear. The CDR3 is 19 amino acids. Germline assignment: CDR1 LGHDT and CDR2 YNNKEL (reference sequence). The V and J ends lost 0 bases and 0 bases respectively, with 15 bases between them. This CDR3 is CASSQDLVLSSSYNSPLHF. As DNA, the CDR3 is TGTGCCAGCAGCCAAGATCTAGTACTCTCAAGCTCCTATAATTCACCCCTCCACTTT.

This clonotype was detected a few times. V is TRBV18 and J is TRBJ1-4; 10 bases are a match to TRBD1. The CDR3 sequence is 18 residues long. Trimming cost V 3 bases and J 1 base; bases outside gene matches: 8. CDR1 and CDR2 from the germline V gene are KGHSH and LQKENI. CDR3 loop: CASSPTGTGEGTNEKLFF. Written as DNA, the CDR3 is TGTGCCAGCTCACCTACCGGGACAGGGGAAGGAACTAATGAAAAACTGTTTTTT. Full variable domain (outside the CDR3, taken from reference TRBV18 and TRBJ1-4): NAGVMQNPRHLVRRRGQEARLRCSPMKGHSHVYWYRQLPEEGLKFMVYLQKENIIDESGMPKERFSAEFPKEGPSILRIQQVVRGDSAAYFCASSPTGTGEGTNEKLFFGSGTQLSVL.

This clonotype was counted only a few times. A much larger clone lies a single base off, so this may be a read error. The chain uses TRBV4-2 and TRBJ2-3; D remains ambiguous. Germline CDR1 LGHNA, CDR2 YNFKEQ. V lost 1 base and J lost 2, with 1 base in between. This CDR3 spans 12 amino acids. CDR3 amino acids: CASSQATDTQYF. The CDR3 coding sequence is TGTGCCAGCAGCCAAGCCACAGATACGCAGTATTTT.

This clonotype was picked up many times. CDR3 region: CASSTGTVTYNEQFF. CDR3 coding DNA: TGTGCCAGCTCAACCGGGACTGTGACCTACAATGAGCAGTTCTTC. J is TRBJ2-1 and V is TRBV18; the D gene is possibly TRBD2 (6 bases). This CDR3 contains 15 residues. Trimming removed 5 bases at V and 2 bases at J, with 13 bases between. Germline CDR1 reads KGHSH; CDR2 reads LQKENI. Looking up the rest from reference TRBV18 and TRBJ2-1 gives the full variable domain: NAGVMQNPRHLVRRRGQEARLRCSPMKGHSHVYWYRQLPEEGLKFMVYLQKENIIDESGMPKERFSAEFPKEGPSILRIQQVVRGDSAAYFCASSTGTVTYNEQFFGPGTRLTVL.

The CDR3 DNA reads as TGTGCCAGCAGCCAAGACGGGGGCAGCTTCTACAATGAGCAGTTCTTC. This encodes CASSQDGGSFYNEQFF. The chain is built from TRBV4-2 and TRBJ2-1; D assignment may be TRBD1 or TRBD2 (6 bases each). The germline V gene encodes CDR1 LGHNA and CDR2 YNFKEQ. This CDR3 has 16 amino acids. Trimming removed 0 bases from V and 3 bases from J, with 12 bases in between.

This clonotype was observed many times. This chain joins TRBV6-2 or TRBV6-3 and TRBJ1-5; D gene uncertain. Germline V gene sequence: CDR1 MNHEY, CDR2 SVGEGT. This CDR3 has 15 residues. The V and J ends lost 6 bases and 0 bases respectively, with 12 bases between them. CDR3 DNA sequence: TGTGCCAGCAGGAAAGGCGAGAATAGCAATCAGCCCCAGCATTTT. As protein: CASRKGENSNQPQHF.

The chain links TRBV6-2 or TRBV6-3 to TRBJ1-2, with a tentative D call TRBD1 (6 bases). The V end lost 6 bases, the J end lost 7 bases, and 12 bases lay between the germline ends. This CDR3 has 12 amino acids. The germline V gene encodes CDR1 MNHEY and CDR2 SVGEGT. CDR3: CASSSTGFGYTF. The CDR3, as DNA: TGTGCCAGCAGCTCAACAGGGTTTGGCTACACCTTC.

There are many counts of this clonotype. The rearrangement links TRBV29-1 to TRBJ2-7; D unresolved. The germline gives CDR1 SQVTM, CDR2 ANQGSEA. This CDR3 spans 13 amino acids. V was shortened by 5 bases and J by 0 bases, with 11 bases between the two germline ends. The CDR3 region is CSVFSSISYEQYF. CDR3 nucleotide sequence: TGCAGCGTTTTCAGCTCCATCTCCTACGAGCAGTACTTC.

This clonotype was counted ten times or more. Written as DNA, the CDR3 is TGCAGCGTTGAAGATTGGGACAGCCAAGAGACCCAGTACTTC. Its protein is CSVEDWDSQETQYF. The V call is TRBV29-1, the J call TRBJ2-5, with 7 bases matching TRBD1. This CDR3 is built from 14 residues. CDR1 and CDR2 from the germline V gene are SQVTM and ANQGSEA. The junction had 2 bases not matched to a gene; V was cut back by 0 bases and J by 1 base.

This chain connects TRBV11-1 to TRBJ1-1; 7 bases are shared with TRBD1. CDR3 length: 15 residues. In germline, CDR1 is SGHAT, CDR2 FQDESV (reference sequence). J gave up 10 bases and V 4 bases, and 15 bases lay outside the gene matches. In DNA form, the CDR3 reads TGTGCCAGCAGCTCATACAGGGGCCCCTTTCGGGGAGCTTTCTTT. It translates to CASSSYRGPFRGAFF. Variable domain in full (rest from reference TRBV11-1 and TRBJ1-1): EAEVAQSPRYKITEKSQAVAFWCDPISGHATLYWYRQILGQGPELLVQFQDESVVDDSQLPKDRFSAERLKGVDSTLKIQPAELGDSAMYLCASSSYRGPFRGAFFGQGTRLTVV.

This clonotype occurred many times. The CDR3 is CASSPGNYNEQFF. The CDR3 DNA is TGTGCCAGCAGCCCCGGGAACTACAATGAGCAGTTCTTC. V is TRBV7-2 and J is TRBJ2-1, with D maybe TRBD2 (5 bases). CDR1 and CDR2 (germline): SGHTA, FQGNSA. Trimming pared 5 bases from V and 3 bases from J, leaving 8 bases between. The CDR3 loop spans 13 amino acids.

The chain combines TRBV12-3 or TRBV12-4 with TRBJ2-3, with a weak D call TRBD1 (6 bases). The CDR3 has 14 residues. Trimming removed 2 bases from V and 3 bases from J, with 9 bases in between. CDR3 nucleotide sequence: TGTGCCAGCAGTTTATGGGACAATACAGATACGCAGTATTTT. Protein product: CASSLWDNTDTQYF.

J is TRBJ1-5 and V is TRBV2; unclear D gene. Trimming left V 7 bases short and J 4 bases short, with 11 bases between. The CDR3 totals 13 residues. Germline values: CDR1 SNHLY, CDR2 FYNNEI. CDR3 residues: CASKGFGNQPQHF. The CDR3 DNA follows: TGTGCCAGCAAGGGCTTCGGGAATCAGCCCCAGCATTTT.

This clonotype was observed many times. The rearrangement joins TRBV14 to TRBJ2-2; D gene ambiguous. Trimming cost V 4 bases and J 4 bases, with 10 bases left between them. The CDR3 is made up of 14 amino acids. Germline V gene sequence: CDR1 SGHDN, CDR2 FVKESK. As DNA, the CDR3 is TGTGCCAGCAGCCTACGGGCCATCACCGGGGAGCTGTTTTTT. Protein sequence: CASSLRAITGELFF.

The CDR3 DNA reads as TGTGCCAGCAGCCCCATTCCGGGGGCCTTCTACGAGCAGTACTTC. This gives the protein CASSPIPGAFYEQYF. This chain links TRBV6-5 with TRBJ2-7; D tentatively fits TRBD1 or TRBD2 (6 bases each). Deletions cut 6 bases from V and 3 bases from J, with 18 bases between. The CDR3 has 15 amino acids. CDR1 MNHEY and CDR2 SVGAGI come from the germline V gene.

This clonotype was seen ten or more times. The CDR3 loop reads CSARGQGINEAFF. CDR3 DNA sequence: TGCAGTGCTAGGGGACAGGGGATCAATGAAGCTTTCTTT. The chain employs TRBV20-1 and TRBJ1-1; 10 bases are shared with TRBD1. V was pared by 3 bases and J by 7 bases, with 5 bases of the junction left unmatched. Germline lookup yields CDR1 DFQATT and CDR2 SNEGSKA (reference sequence). The CDR3 covers 13 residues.

CDR3 loop: CATSLQGPVTGELFF. The DNA for the CDR3 is TGTGCCACCAGTTTACAGGGCCCGGTCACCGGGGAGCTGTTTTTT. The chain recombines TRBV24-1 with TRBJ2-2, with a possible D match to TRBD1 (6 bases). V lost 6 bases and J 4 bases, leaving 14 bases between the germline ends. This CDR3 is 15 amino acids long. CDR1 and CDR2 (germline): KGHDR, SFDVKD.

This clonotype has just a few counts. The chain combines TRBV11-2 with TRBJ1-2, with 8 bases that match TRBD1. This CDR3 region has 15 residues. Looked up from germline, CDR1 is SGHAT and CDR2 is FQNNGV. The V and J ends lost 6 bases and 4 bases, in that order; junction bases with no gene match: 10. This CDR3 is CASSLQGAGGYGYTF. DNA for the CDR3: TGTGCCAGCAGTCTTCAGGGGGCAGGAGGCTATGGCTACACCTTC.

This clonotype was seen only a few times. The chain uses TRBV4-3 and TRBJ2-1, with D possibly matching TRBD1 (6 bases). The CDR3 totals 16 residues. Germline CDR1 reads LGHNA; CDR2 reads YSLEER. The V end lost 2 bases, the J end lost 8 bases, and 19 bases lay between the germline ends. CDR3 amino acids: CASSQQGQRVRDEQFF. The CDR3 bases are TGCGCCAGCAGCCAACAGGGGCAGAGGGTTCGCGATGAGCAGTTCTTC.

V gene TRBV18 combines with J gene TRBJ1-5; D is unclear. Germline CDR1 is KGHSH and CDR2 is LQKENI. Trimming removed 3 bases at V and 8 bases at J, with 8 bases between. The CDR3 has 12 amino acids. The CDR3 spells CASSPPAEPQHF. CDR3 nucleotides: TGTGCCAGCTCACCCCCTGCAGAGCCCCAGCATTTT.

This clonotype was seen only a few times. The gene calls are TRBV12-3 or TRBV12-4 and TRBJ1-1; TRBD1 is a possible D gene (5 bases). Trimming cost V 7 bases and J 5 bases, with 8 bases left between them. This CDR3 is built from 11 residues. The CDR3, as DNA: TGTGCCAGCAACCGGGGGACTGAAGCTTTCTTT. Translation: CASNRGTEAFF.

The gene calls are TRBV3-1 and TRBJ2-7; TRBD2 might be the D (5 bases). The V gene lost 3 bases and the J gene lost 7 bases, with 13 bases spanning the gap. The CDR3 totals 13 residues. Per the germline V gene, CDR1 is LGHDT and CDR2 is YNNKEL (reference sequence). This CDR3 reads CASSQRGLREQYF. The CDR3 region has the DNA TGTGCCAGCAGCCAGAGAGGGTTGAGAGAGCAGTACTTC.